Listed below are T cell receptor beta chains from one sample, sequenced in a study of blood T cell repertoires in COVID-19. The method was immunoSEQ multiplex PCR; TCRdb's version includes in-frame clones alone and lacks a portion of them. The sample comprises tens of thousands of clones, about 85% of which are singletons, and under 4.5% rests with the top ten. The sequenced sample was peripheral blood. The receptor set was obtained from a man aged 55-75 years with acute or convalescent COVID-19. The conserved cysteine and the conserved F or W are not part of the CDR3 here.

v_gene: TRBV15; CDR3aa: ATSRDLVGSGGEKLF
v_gene: TRBV5-1; CDR3aa: ASSVARATNGDTQY
v_gene: TRBV10-3; CDR3aa: AISGDRPIYEQY
v_gene: TRBV11-3; CDR3aa: ASSAGRVTEAF
v_gene: TRBV3-1/TRBV3-2; CDR3aa: ASSQRTGEAEAF
v_gene: TRBV6-1; CDR3aa: ASSEDYSNQPQH
v_gene: TRBV10-3; CDR3aa: AISELSGGNEQF
v_gene: TRBV5-4; CDR3aa: ASSQGTTRDQTQY
v_gene: TRBV7-2; CDR3aa: ASSFTGQVTDTQY
v_gene: TRBV7-8; CDR3aa: ASSLDRTGSSPLH
v_gene: TRBV19; CDR3aa: ASSRQYEKLF
v_gene: TRBV19; CDR3aa: ASSIERGAGTPQH
v_gene: TRBV6-5; CDR3aa: ASSRGQGKNIQY
v_gene: TRBV7-2; CDR3aa: ASSLQPGEYETQY
v_gene: TRBV5-1; CDR3aa: ASTPSQRPNTGELF
v_gene: TRBV7-2; CDR3aa: ASSLERTSSSEQY
v_gene: TRBV6-5; CDR3aa: ASSYQLTGELF
v_gene: TRBV5-1; CDR3aa: ASRRQGAGILDEQY
v_gene: TRBV10-3; CDR3aa: AIKTGGADQPQH
v_gene: TRBV7-2; CDR3aa: ASSARLVPDTQY
v_gene: TRBV6-5; CDR3aa: ASSGLFNEQF
v_gene: TRBV10-3; CDR3aa: AISDRGLASYEQY
v_gene: TRBV6-5; CDR3aa: ASIRTGGEQTQY
v_gene: TRBV2; CDR3aa: ASSGQGYTGELF
v_gene: TRBV15; CDR3aa: ATSRDRTDYGYT
v_gene: TRBV29-1; CDR3aa: SVGPLSGNTIY
v_gene: TRBV7-7; CDR3aa: ASSLGTSAETQY
v_gene: TRBV29-1; CDR3aa: SVVTALNTEAF